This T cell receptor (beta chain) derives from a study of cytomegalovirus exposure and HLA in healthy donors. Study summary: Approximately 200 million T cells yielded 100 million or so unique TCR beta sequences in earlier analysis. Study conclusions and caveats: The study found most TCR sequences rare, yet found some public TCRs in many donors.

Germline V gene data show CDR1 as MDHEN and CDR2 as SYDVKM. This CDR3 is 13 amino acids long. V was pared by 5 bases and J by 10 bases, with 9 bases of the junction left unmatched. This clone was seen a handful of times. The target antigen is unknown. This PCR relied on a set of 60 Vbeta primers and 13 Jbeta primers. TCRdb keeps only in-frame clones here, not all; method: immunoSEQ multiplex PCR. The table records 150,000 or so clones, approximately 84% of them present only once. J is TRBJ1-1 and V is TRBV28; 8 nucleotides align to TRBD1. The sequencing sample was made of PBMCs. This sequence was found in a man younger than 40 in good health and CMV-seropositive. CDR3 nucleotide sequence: TGTGCCAGCAGTCTGAATACAGGGGGTCGAGCTTTCTTT. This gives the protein CASSLNTGGRAFF.